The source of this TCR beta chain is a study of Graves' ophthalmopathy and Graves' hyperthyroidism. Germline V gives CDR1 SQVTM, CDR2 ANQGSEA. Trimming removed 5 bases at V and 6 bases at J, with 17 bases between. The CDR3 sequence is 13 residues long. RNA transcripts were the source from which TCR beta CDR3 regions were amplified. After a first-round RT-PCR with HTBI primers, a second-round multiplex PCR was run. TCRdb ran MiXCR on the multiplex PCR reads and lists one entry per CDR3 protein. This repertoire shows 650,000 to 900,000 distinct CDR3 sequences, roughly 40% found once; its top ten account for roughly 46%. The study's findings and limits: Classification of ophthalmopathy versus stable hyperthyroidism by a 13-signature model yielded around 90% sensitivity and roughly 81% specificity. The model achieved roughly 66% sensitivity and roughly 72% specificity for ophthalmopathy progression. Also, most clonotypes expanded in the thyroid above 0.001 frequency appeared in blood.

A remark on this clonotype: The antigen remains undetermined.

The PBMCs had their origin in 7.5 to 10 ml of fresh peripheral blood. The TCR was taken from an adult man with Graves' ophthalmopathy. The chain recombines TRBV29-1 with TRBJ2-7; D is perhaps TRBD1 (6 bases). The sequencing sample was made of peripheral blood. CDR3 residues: CSVSKGRGGEQYF. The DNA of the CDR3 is TGCAGCGTTTCTAAAGGCAGGGGCGGCGAGCAGTACTTC.